This T cell receptor (beta chain) was profiled in a study of blood T cell repertoires in COVID-19. Across the study: The United States, Italy and Spain provided the acute and convalescent COVID-19 samples.

V shed 6 bases and J 4 bases; nucleotides not matched to a gene: 6. Germline V lookup: CDR1 MNHEY, CDR2 SVGAGI. This CDR3 contains 14 residues. Per the original data handling: Scientists estimated how many nucleated cells there were by amplifying reference gene primers. Profiled with immunoSEQ multiplex PCR; TCRdb holds only in-frame clones, not every one. That table is the source of V, J and clone size, and D and trimming were worked out from the DNA. The table has about 180,000 clones, roughly 87% seen once. This sequence joins TRBV6-5 and TRBJ1-5; 7 positions match TRBD1. The source material was peripheral blood. The clonotype originates from a young man who had recovered from COVID-19. In nucleotides, the CDR3 is TGTGCCAGCAGGGACGGGACAGTTAATCAGCCCCAGCATTTT. Residues: CASRDGTVNQPQHF.